Below are 18 T cell receptor beta chains sequenced from a single sample in a study of blood T cell repertoires in COVID-19. Generated by immunoSEQ multiplex PCR, the TCRdb table keeps only in-frame clones and is missing some. The sample records approximately 150,000 clones, around 85% being singletons. Sequenced input: peripheral blood. The receptors here all came from a man aged 55 to 70 with active or convalescent COVID-19.

The V gene is TRBV10-1, the J gene TRBJ2-5; 7 positions agree with TRBD2. With V trimmed by 4 bases and J by 2 bases, 10 bases remained unmatched. Looked up from germline, CDR1 is WNHNN and CDR2 is SYGVQD (reference sequence). This CDR3 has 16 amino acids. The CDR3 nucleotides are TGCGCCAGCAGTGGCCTTAGGGGAGCGGGACAAGAGACCCAGTACTTC. This translates into CASSGLRGAGQETQYF.

The rearrangement joins TRBV14 to TRBJ1-4; 7 bases line up with TRBD1. Germline V lookup: CDR1 SGHDN, CDR2 FVKESK. This CDR3 region has 15 residues. The ends lost 3 bases at V and 8 bases at J; junction bases unmatched: 9. The CDR3 here is CASSHSTGAREKLFF. In DNA form, the CDR3 reads TGTGCCAGCAGCCACTCAACAGGGGCGAGAGAAAAACTGTTTTTT.

This chain connects TRBV24-1 to TRBJ1-2; 7 bases match TRBD1. The CDR3 sequence is 13 residues long. Germline V gives CDR1 KGHDR, CDR2 SFDVKD. Trimming at V came to 11 bases and at J to 3 bases, leaving 8 bases not matched to a gene. CDR3 protein: CAISRTGDYGYTF. The CDR3 DNA sequence: TGTGCCATATCCCGGACAGGAGACTATGGCTACACCTTC.

The chain links TRBV7-8 to TRBJ2-5, with TRBD1 identical over 9 bases. Germline V gene lookup returns CDR1 SGHVS and CDR2 FQNEAQ. This CDR3 comprises 14 residues. With V trimmed by 5 bases and J by 5 bases, 6 bases remained unmatched. The CDR3 coding sequence is TGTGCCAGCAGCGCAGGACAGGGGCGGGAGACCCAGTACTTC. It encodes CASSAGQGRETQYF. The whole variable domain, remainder taken from reference TRBV7-8 and TRBJ2-5, is GAGVSQSPRYKVAKRGQDVALRCDPISGHVSLFWYQQALGQGPEFLTYFQNEAQLDKSGLPSDRFFAERPEGSVSTLKIQRTQQEDSAVYLCASSAGQGRETQYFGPGTRLLVL.

V is TRBV6-1 and J is TRBJ2-7, with TRBD1 identical over 7 bases. The trim removed 2 bases at V and 3 bases at J, leaving 4 bases unmatched. There are 14 residues in the CDR3. The V gene's germline CDR1 is MNHNS and CDR2 SASEGT. The chain's CDR3 is CASSEFGTDYEQYF. Written as DNA, the CDR3 is TGTGCCAGCAGTGAATTTGGGACAGACTACGAGCAGTACTTC.

This chain joins TRBV9 and TRBJ2-3; no clear D. V lost 1 base and J lost 1, with 10 bases in between. The CDR3 totals 15 residues. Germline CDR1 is SGDLS and CDR2 is YYNGEE. CDR3 in amino acids: CASSVTVLGTDTQYF. As DNA, the CDR3 is TGTGCCAGCAGCGTAACGGTCCTCGGCACAGATACGCAGTATTTT.

The chain couples TRBV15 to TRBJ1-2; 7 bases fit TRBD1. CDR1 LNHNV and CDR2 YYDKDF come from the germline V gene (reference sequence). Trimming at V came to 0 bases and at J to 4 bases, leaving 8 bases not matched to a gene. The CDR3 totals 16 residues. As DNA, the CDR3 is TGTGCCACCAGCAGAGATAAAGGCAGGGGGACCTATGGCTACACCTTC. Translated: CATSRDKGRGTYGYTF.

V is TRBV5-4 and J is TRBJ2-5; 8 nucleotides match TRBD1. V dropped 4 bases and J dropped 5; count of bases not matched to a gene: 7. From germline, CDR1 is SGHNT and CDR2 YYREEE (reference sequence). CDR3 length: 14 amino acids. The DNA for the CDR3 is TGTGCCAGCAGCACTGGACAGGGTATCGAGACCCAGTACTTC. This sequence encodes CASSTGQGIETQYF.

The chain joins TRBV18 to TRBJ2-1; 7 bases fit TRBD1. The CDR3 is 14 amino acids. Germline trimming cut 5 bases from V and 1 base from J; bases unmatched to any gene: 2. CDR1 is KGHSH, CDR2 LQKENI, per germline. The CDR3 DNA follows: TGTGCCAGCTCAGGACAGGATTCCTACAATGAGCAGTTCTTC. Translation: CASSGQDSYNEQFF. The full variable domain, in which reference TRBV18 and TRBJ2-1 provide the parts outside the CDR3, is NAGVMQNPRHLVRRRGQEARLRCSPMKGHSHVYWYRQLPEEGLKFMVYLQKENIIDESGMPKERFSAEFPKEGPSILRIQQVVRGDSAAYFCASSGQDSYNEQFFGPGTRLTVL.

This clone was picked up one time. The CDR3 protein is CASSAEVGGYYGYTF. The DNA for the CDR3 is TGTGCCAGCAGCGCAGAAGTTGGGGGCTACTATGGCTACACCTTC. This chain links TRBV9 with TRBJ1-2; D possibly corresponds to TRBD1 (6 bases). From germline, CDR1 is SGDLS and CDR2 YYNGEE. The CDR3 runs to 15 residues. Trimming removed 3 bases from V and 3 bases from J, with 15 bases in between. The variable domain in full, with the rest retrieved from reference TRBV9 and TRBJ1-2, is DSGVTQTPKHLITATGQRVTLRCSPRSGDLSVYWYQQSLDQGLQFLIQYYNGEERAKGNILERFSAQQFPDLHSELNLSSLELGDSALYFCASSAEVGGYYGYTFGSGTRLTVV.

The chain employs TRBV9 and TRBJ2-3, with TRBD2 as a possible D gene (5 bases). The CDR3 covers 12 residues. From germline, CDR1 is SGDLS and CDR2 YYNGEE. V lost 5 bases, J lost 7 bases, and 11 bases lay in between. CDR3 nucleotide sequence: TGTGCCAGCAGTGGACTCCACTATACGCAGTATTTT. Protein product: CASSGLHYTQYF.

The V gene is TRBV3-1 (or the pseudogene TRBV3-2), the J gene TRBJ2-3; D possibly corresponds to TRBD2 (5 bases). V was shortened by 4 bases and J by 5 bases, with 19 bases between the two germline ends. CDR3 length: 16 amino acids. The germline gives CDR1 LGHDT, CDR2 YNNKEL (reference sequence). As DNA, the CDR3 is TGTGCCAGCAGCCCTCTCAACGGAGGAAACGGAGATACGCAGTATTTT. Translating gives CASSPLNGGNGDTQYF.

This chain connects TRBV6-5 to TRBJ2-7, with D possibly matching TRBD1 (5 bases). Germline CDR1 reads MNHEY; CDR2 reads SVGAGI. Trimming took 4 bases from V and 5 from J, leaving 18 bases between them. CDR3 length: 15 amino acids. The CDR3 reads CASSWRARGFDEQYF. CDR3 coding DNA: TGTGCCAGCAGTTGGCGAGCAAGGGGATTTGACGAGCAGTACTTC.

The chain links TRBV11-2 to TRBJ2-5; D might be TRBD1 (8 bases). The CDR3 length is 14 residues. V was clipped by 5 bases and J by 4 bases, with 14 bases between them. The germline gives CDR1 SGHAT, CDR2 FQNNGV. The CDR3 reads CASSPQGEGETQYF. CDR3 sequence (DNA): TGTGCCAGCAGCCCACAGGGGGAGGGAGAGACCCAGTACTTC.

The chain employs TRBV5-6 and TRBJ1-2; D unresolved. CDR1 is SGHDT and CDR2 is YYEEEE in the germline V gene. The V end was cut by 4 bases, the J end by 4 bases, with 11 bases between. The CDR3 totals 13 residues. CDR3 loop: CASSLGTVYGYTF. The CDR3 DNA reads as TGTGCCAGCAGCCTGGGCACAGTCTATGGCTACACCTTC.

The chain joins TRBV18 to TRBJ1-5; D uncertain. CDR1 and CDR2 (germline): KGHSH, LQKENI. This CDR3 comprises 13 residues. V dropped 4 bases and J dropped 3 bases, with 7 bases sitting between them. The chain's CDR3 is CASSLGNNQPQHF. The CDR3 nucleotides are TGTGCCAGCTCACTTGGCAACAATCAGCCCCAGCATTTT.

The chain has TRBV9 and TRBJ2-7, with 10 nucleotides matching TRBD1. The CDR3 loop spans 15 amino acids. J gave up 4 bases and V 4 bases, and 8 bases lay outside the gene matches. Germline CDR1 SGDLS, CDR2 YYNGEE. Here the CDR3 DNA reads TGTGCCAGCAGCCCATCCGGGACAGGGGTGTACGAGCAGTACTTC. Protein sequence: CASSPSGTGVYEQYF.

This clone has only one observation. V gene TRBV5-6 combines with J gene TRBJ2-3, with D possibly TRBD1 on 6 matching bases. Trimming took 3 bases from V and 4 from J, leaving 6 bases between them. Germline loops: CDR1 SGHDT, CDR2 YYEEEE. This CDR3 is 12 amino acids long. This CDR3 is CASSWTADTQYF. The CDR3, as DNA: TGTGCCAGCAGCTGGACAGCAGATACGCAGTATTTT.